This T cell receptor beta chain comes out of a study of Graves' ophthalmopathy and Graves' hyperthyroidism. Study summary: Ophthalmopathy not arising within 18 months of follow-up defined hyperthyroidism as stable. Overall study findings and caveats: Most expanded clonotypes in thyroid above 0.001 frequency also showed up in blood. Cross-validated, the 13-signature model showed 87.88%/81.08% sensitivity/specificity, and 80%/75% in the test set.

This clonotype was found many times. Antigen: not known. The length of the CDR3 is 11 residues. Germline V gives CDR1 LNHDA, CDR2 SQIVND (reference sequence). V was trimmed by 10 bases and J by 6 bases, leaving 12 bases between them. RNA transcripts were the source from which TCR beta CDR3 regions were amplified. RT-PCR was first run with HTBI primers, then multiplex PCR in a second round. TCRdb passed the multiplex PCR reads through MiXCR, listing each CDR3 protein once. The repertoire holds about 1.2 million distinct CDR3 sequences, with less than 45% as singletons. Clinicians made diagnoses from clinical symptoms, serum thyroxine, TRAb, thyroid ultrasound and orbital computed tomography.

Sequencing used peripheral blood or thyroid tissue (not recorded which). This clonotype was obtained from an adult man with Graves' hyperthyroidism. The chain has TRBV19 and TRBJ1-1; no reliable D call. The CDR3: CATIGWAEAFF. DNA of the CDR3: TGTGCCACCATTGGGTGGGCTGAAGCTTTCTTT.